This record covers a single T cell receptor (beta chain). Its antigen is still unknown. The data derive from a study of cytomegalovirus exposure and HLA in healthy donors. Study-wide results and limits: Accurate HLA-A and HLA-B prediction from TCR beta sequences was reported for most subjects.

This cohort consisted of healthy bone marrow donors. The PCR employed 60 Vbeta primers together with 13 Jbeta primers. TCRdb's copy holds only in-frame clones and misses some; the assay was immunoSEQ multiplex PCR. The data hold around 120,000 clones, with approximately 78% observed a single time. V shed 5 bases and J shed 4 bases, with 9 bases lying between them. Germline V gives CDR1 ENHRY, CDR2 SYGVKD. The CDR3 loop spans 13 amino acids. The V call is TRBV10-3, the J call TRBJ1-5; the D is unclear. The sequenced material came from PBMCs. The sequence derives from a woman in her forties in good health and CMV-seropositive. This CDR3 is CAISPGGNQPQHF. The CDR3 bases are TGTGCCATCAGTCCGGGTGGGAATCAGCCCCAGCATTTT.